This T cell receptor (beta chain) came from a study of blood T cell repertoires in COVID-19. In the study overall: The samples span acute and convalescent COVID-19 from the United States, Italy and Spain. From T cells, B-cell-depleted T cells, or PBMCs came the material, which was cDNA or gDNA.

Per the authors' pipeline: Amplification of reference gene primers provided the estimated nucleated cell counts. Assay: immunoSEQ multiplex PCR; the TCRdb copy retains only in-frame clones and omits some. That table supplies the V and J calls and clone size; D and trimming were determined from the DNA. The table has 360,000 or so clones, roughly 90% seen once. Seattle's cohort entered during active infection and was followed longitudinally. Germline CDR1 and CDR2: MNHEY and SVGAGI. The V segment lost 4 bases and the J segment 8 bases; nucleotides outside the gene matches: 5. The CDR3 contains 13 residues.

The sequence derives from a woman aged 55-70 years with COVID-19, enrolled during active disease. The chain couples TRBV6-5 to TRBJ2-4; 7 bases fit TRBD1. Source material: peripheral blood. The CDR3 bases are TGTGCCAGCAGTTTGGACAGGCCAGACATTCAGTACTTC. Translated, it gives CASSLDRPDIQYF.